Sequencing of this T cell receptor beta chain was carried out in a study of chemoradiotherapy in HPV16-positive cancers. Notes on the study in general: HPV-responsive T-cell expansion during chemoradiotherapy was linked to improved recurrence-free survival in HPV16-positive patients.

As to this clone: Its antigen is still unknown.

Clones were sequenced by immunoSEQ multiplex PCR, and TCRdb holds only the in-frame ones, with some missing. The sample lists about 6,500 clones, 80% to 90% occurring once. The germline V and J ends were trimmed by 2 bases and 1 base, with 10 bases remaining between them. This CDR3 has 15 residues. Looked up from germline, CDR1 is SGHDT and CDR2 is YYEEEE. The TCR sequence derives from a human donor with HPV-associated anogenital cancer. This specimen consisted of tumor tissue, obtained from a patient who underwent chemoradiotherapy. The chain recombines TRBV5-6 with TRBJ1-5; no clear D gene. CDR3 region: CASSFNQISNQPQHF. The CDR3 region has the DNA TGTGCCAGCAGCTTCAACCAAATAAGCAATCAGCCCCAGCATTTT. Combining the CDR3 with reference TRBV5-6 and TRBJ1-5 gives the whole variable domain DAGVTQSPTHLIKTRGQQVTLRCSPKSGHDTVSWYQQALGQGPQFIFQYYEEEERQRGNFPDRFSGHQFPNYSSELNVNALLLGDSALYLCASSFNQISNQPQHFGDGTRLSIL.